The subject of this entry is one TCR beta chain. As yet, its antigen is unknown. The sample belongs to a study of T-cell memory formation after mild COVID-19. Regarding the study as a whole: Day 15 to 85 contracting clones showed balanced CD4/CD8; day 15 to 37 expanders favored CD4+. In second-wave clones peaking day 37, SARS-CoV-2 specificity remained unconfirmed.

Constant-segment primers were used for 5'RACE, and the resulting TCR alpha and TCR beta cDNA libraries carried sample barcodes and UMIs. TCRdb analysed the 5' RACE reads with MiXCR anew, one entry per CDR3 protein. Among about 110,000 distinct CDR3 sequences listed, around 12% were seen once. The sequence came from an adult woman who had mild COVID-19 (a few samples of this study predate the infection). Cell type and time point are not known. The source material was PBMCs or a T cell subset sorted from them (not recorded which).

The CDR3 reads CSVWTGADTQYF. CDR3 coding DNA: TGCAGCGTTTGGACAGGAGCAGATACGCAGTATTTT. V gene TRBV29-1 combines with J gene TRBJ2-3; 7 bases align to TRBD1. The CDR3 has 12 residues. The germline V gene encodes CDR1 SQVTM and CDR2 ANQGSEA. Trimming at V came to 5 bases and at J to 4 bases, leaving 3 bases not matched to a gene.